The present T cell receptor (beta chain) was sequenced within a study of blood T cell repertoires in COVID-19. Original handling: Amplified reference gene primers provided the basis for estimating nucleated cell counts. TCRdb's copy holds only in-frame clones and misses some; the assay was immunoSEQ multiplex PCR. V and J calls and clone size are as listed in that table; D and trimming were resolved from the DNA. Among under 95,000 clones, 80% to 90% were seen once, and the ten largest hold roughly 18%. With 4 bases clipped from V and 6 bases from J, the junction kept 4 bases outside the gene matches. CDR1 and CDR2 (germline): LNHDA, SQIVND (reference sequence). CDR3 length: 14 amino acids.

The specimen was peripheral blood. The V gene is TRBV19, the J gene TRBJ1-2; 11 nucleotides match TRBD1. The source is a man older than 75 in a cohort sampled during active COVID-19. The CDR3 loop is CASSTPGQGDGYTF. DNA of the CDR3: TGTGCCAGTAGTACCCCGGGACAGGGGGATGGCTACACCTTC. The variable domain in full, with the rest retrieved from reference TRBV19 and TRBJ1-2, is DGGITQSPKYLFRKEGQNVTLSCEQNLNHDAMYWYRQDPGQGLRLIYYSQIVNDFQKGDIAEGYSVSREKKESFPLTVTSAQKNPTAFYLCASSTPGQGDGYTFGSGTRLTVV.